This T cell receptor (beta chain) was sequenced during a study of blood T cell repertoires in COVID-19. About the research overall: The study drew acute and convalescent COVID-19 samples from the United States, Italy and Spain. Sources were T cells, B-cell-depleted T cells, or PBMCs; the material itself was cDNA or gDNA.

This CDR3 region has 15 residues. Looked up from germline, CDR1 is SGHDT and CDR2 is YYEEEE. The V gene lost 3 bases and the J gene lost 3 bases, with 13 bases spanning the gap. In the original analysis: Estimation of nucleated cell counts was performed using reference gene primer amplification. Profiled with immunoSEQ multiplex PCR; TCRdb holds only in-frame clones, not every one. V, J and clone size were drawn from that table, and D and trimming were deduced from the DNA. The table includes some 150,000 clones, 84% detected once. Seattle-derived patients entered the study during active infection and were followed longitudinally.

This sequence joins TRBV5-6 and TRBJ1-5; perhaps TRBD1 as D (6 bases). Sample: peripheral blood. The sequence came from a woman aged 70-85 years with COVID-19, enrolled during active disease. The CDR3 sequence is CASSWGAGDNQPQHF. CDR3 sequence (DNA): TGTGCCAGCAGCTGGGGGGCGGGGGACAATCAGCCCCAGCATTTT.